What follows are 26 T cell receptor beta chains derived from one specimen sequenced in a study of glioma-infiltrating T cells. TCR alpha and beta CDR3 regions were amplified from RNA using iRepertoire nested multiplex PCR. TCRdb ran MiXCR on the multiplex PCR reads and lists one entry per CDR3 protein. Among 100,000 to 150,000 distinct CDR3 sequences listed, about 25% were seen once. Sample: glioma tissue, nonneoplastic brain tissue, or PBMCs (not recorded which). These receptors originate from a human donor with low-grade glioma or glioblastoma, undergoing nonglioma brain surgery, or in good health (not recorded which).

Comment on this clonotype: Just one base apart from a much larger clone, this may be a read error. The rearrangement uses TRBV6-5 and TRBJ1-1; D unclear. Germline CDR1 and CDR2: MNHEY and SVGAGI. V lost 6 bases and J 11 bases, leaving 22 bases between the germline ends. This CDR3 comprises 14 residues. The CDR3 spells CASRIGPQAGWAFF. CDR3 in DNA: TGTGCCAGCAGGATAGGACCTCAGGCCGGTTGGGCTTTCTTT.

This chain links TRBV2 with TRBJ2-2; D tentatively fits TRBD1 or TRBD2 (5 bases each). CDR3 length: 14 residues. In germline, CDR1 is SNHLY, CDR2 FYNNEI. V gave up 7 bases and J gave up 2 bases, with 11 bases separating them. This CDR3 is CASKGRTNTGELFF. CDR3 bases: TGTGCCAGCAAGGGGAGAACCAACACCGGGGAGCTGTTTTTT. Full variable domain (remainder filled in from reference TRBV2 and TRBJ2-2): EPEVTQTPSHQVTQMGQEVILRCVPISNHLYFYWYRQILGQKVEFLVSFYNNEISEKSEIFDDQFSVERPDGSNFTLKIRSTKLEDSAMYFCASKGRTNTGELFFGEGSRLTVL.

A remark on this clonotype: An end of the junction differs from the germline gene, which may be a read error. In DNA, the CDR3 is TGTGCCAGCAGTTACTCGGCTGGGTCGGAGACCCATTACTTC. Residues: CASSYSAGSETHYF. The rearrangement links TRBV6-5 to TRBJ2-5; D not certain. The CDR3 runs 14 residues. The germline V gene encodes CDR1 MNHEY and CDR2 SVGAGI.

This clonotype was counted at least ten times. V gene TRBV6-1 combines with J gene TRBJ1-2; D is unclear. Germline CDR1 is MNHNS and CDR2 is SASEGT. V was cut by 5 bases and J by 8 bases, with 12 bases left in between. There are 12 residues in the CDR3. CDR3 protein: CASSFLSGGYTF. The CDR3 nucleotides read TGTGCCAGCAGTTTTCTGTCTGGCGGCTACACCTTC.

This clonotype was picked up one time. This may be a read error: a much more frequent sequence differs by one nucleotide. The CDR3 DNA reads TGCAGTGCTAGAGACCTCGACAGGGTAGCTTCCTACGAGCAGTACGTC. It encodes CSARDLDRVASYEQYV. The chain uses TRBV20-1 and TRBJ2-5, with 7 positions matching TRBD1. Judging by the DNA end, TRBJ2-7 fits better; the J call may be wrong. The CDR3 contains 16 residues. Germline assignment: CDR1 DFQATT and CDR2 SNEGSKA (reference sequence).

The CDR3 region has the DNA TGCGCCAGCAGCTTGGAATGGGCCTCTGGAAACACCATATATTTT. Translation gives CASSLEWASGNTIYF. The chain uses TRBV5-1 and TRBJ1-3; unclear D gene. The CDR3 runs to 15 residues. Trimming took 0 bases from V and 0 from J, leaving 7 bases between them. Germline values: CDR1 SGHRS, CDR2 YFSETQ.

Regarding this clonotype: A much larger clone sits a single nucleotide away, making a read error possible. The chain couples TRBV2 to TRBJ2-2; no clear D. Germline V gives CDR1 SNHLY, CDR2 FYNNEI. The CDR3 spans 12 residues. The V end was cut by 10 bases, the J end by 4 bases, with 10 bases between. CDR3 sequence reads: CANRRPTGELFF. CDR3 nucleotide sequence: TGTGCCAACAGACGCCCCACCGGGGAGCTGTTTTTT.

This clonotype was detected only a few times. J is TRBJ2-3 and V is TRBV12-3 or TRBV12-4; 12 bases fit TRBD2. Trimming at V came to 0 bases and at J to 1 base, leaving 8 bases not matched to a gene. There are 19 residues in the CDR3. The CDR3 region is CASSLALGLAGFGTDTQYF. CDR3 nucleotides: TGTGCCAGCAGTTTAGCCCTGGGACTAGCGGGTTTTGGCACAGATACGCAGTATTTT.

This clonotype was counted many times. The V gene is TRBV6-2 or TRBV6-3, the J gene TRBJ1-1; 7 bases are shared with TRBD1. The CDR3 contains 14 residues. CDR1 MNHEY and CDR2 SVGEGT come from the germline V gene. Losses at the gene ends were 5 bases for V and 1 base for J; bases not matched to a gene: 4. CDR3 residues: CASSTHRGNTEAFF. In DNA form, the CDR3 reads TGTGCCAGCAGTACCCACAGGGGGAACACTGAAGCTTTCTTT.

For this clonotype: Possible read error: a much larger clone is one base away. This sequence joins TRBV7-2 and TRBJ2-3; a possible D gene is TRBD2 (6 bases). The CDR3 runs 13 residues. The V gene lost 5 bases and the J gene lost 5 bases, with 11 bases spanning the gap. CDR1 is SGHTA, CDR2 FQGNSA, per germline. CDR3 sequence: CASSREDGDTQYF. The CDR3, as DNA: TGTGCCAGCAGCAGGGAGGACGGAGATACGCAGTATTTT. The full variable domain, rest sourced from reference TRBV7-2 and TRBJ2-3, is GAGVSQSPSNKVTEKGKDVELRCDPISGHTALYWYRQSLGQGLEFLIYFQGNSAPDKSGLPSDRFSAERTGGSVSTLTIQRTQQEDSAVYLCASSREDGDTQYFGPGTRLTVL.

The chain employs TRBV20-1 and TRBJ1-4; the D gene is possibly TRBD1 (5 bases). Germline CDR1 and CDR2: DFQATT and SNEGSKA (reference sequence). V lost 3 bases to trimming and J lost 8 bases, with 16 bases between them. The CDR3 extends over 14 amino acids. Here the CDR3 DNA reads TGCAGTGCTAGGCCGGGGGTCTATGGGGAAAAACTGTTTTTT. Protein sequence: CSARPGVYGEKLFF.

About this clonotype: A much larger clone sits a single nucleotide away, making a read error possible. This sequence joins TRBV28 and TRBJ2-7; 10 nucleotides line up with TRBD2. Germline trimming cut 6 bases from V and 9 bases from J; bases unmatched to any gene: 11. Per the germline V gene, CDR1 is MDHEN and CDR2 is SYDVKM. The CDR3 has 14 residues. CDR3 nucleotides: TGTGCCAGCAGCCGACCGGGACTAGCGAATGGGCAGTACGTC. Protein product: CASSRPGLANGQYV.

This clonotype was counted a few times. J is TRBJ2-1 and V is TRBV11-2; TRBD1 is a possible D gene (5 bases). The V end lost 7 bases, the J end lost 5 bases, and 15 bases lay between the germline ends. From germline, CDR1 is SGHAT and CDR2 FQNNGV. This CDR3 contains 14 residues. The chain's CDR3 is CASTRWQGDNEQFF. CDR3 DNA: TGTGCCAGCACACGGTGGCAGGGCGACAATGAGCAGTTCTTC. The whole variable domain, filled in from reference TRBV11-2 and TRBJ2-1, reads EAGVAQSPRYKIIEKRQSVAFWCNPISGHATLYWYQQILGQGPKLLIQFQNNGVVDDSQLPKDRFSAERLKGVDSTLKIQPAKLEDSAVYLCASTRWQGDNEQFFGPGTRLTVL.

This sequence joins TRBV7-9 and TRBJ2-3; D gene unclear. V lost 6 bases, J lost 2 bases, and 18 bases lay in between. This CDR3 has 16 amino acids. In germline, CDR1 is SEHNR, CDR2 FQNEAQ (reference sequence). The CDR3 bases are TGTGCCAGCAGTCCCGTCTTTGCGCCTAACACAGATACGCAGTATTTT. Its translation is CASSPVFAPNTDTQYF.

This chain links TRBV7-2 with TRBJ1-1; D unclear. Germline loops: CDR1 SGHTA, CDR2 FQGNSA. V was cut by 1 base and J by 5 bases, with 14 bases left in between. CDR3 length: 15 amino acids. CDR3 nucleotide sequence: TGTGCCAGCAGCTTAGTCCAAGGAACGAGGACTGAAGCTTTCTTT. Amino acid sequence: CASSLVQGTRTEAFF. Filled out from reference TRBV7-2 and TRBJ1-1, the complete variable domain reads GAGVSQSPSNKVTEKGKDVELRCDPISGHTALYWYRQSLGQGLEFLIYFQGNSAPDKSGLPSDRFSAERTGGSVSTLTIQRTQQEDSAVYLCASSLVQGTRTEAFFGQGTRLTVV.

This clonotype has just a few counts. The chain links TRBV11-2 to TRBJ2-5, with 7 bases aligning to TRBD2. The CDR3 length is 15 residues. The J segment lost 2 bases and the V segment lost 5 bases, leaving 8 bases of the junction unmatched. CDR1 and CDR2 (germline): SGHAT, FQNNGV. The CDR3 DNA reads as TGTGCCAGCAGCCTCGAACCACTAGCGCAAGAGACCCAGTACTTC. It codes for CASSLEPLAQETQYF.

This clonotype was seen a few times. Here the CDR3 DNA reads TGCAGTGTAGGGCTAGCGGGGGAAGAAAATGAGCAGTTCTTC. Amino acid sequence: CSVGLAGEENEQFF. The rearrangement uses TRBV20-1 and TRBJ2-1; TRBD2 agrees at 10 bases. The length of the CDR3 is 14 residues. Losses at the gene ends were 7 bases for V and 7 bases for J; bases not matched to a gene: 10. CDR1 is DFQATT and CDR2 is SNEGSKA in the germline V gene (reference sequence).

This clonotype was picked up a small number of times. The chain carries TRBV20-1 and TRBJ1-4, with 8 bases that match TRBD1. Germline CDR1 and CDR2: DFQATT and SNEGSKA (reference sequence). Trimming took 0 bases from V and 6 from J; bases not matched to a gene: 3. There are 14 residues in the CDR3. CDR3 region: CSAREGTGYEKLFF. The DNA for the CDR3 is TGCAGTGCTAGAGAGGGGACAGGTTATGAAAAACTGTTTTTT.

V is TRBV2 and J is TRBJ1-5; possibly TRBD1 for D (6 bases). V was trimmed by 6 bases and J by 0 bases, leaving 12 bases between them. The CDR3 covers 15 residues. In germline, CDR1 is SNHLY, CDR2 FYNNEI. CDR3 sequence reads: CASSVGGLSNQPQHF. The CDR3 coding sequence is TGTGCCAGCAGCGTCGGGGGCCTTAGCAATCAGCCCCAGCATTTT.

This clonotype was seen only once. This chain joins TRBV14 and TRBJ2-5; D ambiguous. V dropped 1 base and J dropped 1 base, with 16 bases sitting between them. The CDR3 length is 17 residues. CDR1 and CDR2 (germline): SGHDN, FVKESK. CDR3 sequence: CASSQGSGPRLQETQYF. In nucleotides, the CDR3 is TGTGCCAGCAGCCAAGGTTCAGGTCCACGACTCCAAGAGACCCAGTACTTC.

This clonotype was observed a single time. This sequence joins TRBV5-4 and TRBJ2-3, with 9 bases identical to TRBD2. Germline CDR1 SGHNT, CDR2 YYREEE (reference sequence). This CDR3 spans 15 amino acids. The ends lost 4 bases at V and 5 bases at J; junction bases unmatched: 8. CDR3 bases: TGTGCCAGCAGCCGCGGGGGGGCCGGTATAGATACGCAGTATTTT. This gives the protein CASSRGGAGIDTQYF.

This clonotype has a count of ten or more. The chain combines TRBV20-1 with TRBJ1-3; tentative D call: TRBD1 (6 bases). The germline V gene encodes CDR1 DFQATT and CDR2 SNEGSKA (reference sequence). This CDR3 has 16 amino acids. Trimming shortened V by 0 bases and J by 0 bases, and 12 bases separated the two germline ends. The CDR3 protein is CSARDAGASSGNTIYF. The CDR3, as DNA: TGCAGTGCTAGAGATGCAGGGGCTAGCTCTGGAAACACCATATATTTT.

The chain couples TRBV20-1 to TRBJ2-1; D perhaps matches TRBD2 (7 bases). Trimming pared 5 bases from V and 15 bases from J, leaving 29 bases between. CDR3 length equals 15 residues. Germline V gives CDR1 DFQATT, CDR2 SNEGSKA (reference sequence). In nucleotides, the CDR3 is TGCAGTGCTGGCGCCCGGAGGCGGGGGCCCCAGGTACGGTTCTTC. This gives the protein CSAGARRRGPQVRFF.

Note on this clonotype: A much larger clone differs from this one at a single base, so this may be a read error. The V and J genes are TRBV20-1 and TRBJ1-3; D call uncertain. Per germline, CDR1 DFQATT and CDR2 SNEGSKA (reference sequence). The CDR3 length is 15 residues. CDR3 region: CSARPRRSSGNTLYF. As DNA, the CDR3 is TGCAGTGCTAGACCTAGGAGGAGCTCTGGAAACACCCTATATTTT.

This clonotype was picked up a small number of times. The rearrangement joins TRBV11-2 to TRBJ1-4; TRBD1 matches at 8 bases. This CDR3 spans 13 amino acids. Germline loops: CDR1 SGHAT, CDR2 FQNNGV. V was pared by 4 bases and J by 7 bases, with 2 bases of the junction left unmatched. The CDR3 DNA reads TGTGCCAGCAGCTCGGGACAGGCTGAAAAACTGTTTTTT. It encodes CASSSGQAEKLFF.

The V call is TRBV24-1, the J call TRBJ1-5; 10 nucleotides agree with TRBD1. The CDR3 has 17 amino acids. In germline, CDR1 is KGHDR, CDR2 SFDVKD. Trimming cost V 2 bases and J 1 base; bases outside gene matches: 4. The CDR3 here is CATSDSGTGVSNQPQHF. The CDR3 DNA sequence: TGTGCCACCAGTGATTCCGGGACAGGGGTCAGCAATCAGCCCCAGCATTTT.